This T cell receptor (beta chain) was profiled in a study of human T cells and chemical hapten exposure. Study-wide findings and caveats: Counts of TCRs above 1 in 1000 frequency stayed unchanged with DPC sensitization.

Of note for this clonotype: Its antigen is still unknown.

Time point: patch test 1, 2 weeks after DPC sensitization. Noted treatment: therapeutic diphenylcyclopropenone sensitization with weekly scalp DPC. As the library was built, unique molecular identifiers were attached to individual cDNA molecules. TCRdb fed the RACE reads into MiXCR, producing one record per CDR3 protein. Among some 350,000 distinct CDR3 sequences, about 7% were seen once, and the ten largest hold 8.4%. The clonotype comes from a woman under 30 with alopecia areata. Some clones in this sample may be carry-over from other donors' samples. The sample in question was whole blood, obtained in connection with sensitization to the hapten diphenylcyclopropenone (DPC).

CDR3 residues: CASSLGGLNTIYF. Here the CDR3 DNA reads TGTGCCAGCAGCTTAGGAGGCCTAAACACCATATATTTT. This chain uses TRBV7-9 with TRBJ1-3; D uncertain. From germline, CDR1 is SEHNR and CDR2 FQNEAQ (reference sequence). The CDR3 extends over 13 amino acids. V was clipped by 1 base and J by 6 bases, with 7 bases between them. Combining the CDR3 with reference TRBV7-9 and TRBJ1-3 gives the whole variable domain DTGVSQNPRHKITKRGQNVTFRCDPISEHNRLYWYRQTLGQGPEFLTYFQNEAQLEKSRLLSDRFSAERPKGSFSTLEIQRTEQGDSAMYLCASSLGGLNTIYFGEGSWLTVV.